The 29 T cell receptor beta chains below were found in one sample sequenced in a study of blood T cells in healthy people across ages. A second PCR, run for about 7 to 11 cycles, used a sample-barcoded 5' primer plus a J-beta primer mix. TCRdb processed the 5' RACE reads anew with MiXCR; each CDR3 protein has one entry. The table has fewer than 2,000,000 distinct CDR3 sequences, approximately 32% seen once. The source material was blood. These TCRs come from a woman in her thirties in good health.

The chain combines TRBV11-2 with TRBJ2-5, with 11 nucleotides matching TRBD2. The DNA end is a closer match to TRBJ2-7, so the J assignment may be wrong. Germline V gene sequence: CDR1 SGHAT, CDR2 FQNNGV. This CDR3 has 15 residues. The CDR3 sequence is CASSRTSGGNYEQYF. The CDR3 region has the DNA TGTGCCAGCAGCCGTACTAGCGGGGGCAACTACGAGCAGTACTTC.

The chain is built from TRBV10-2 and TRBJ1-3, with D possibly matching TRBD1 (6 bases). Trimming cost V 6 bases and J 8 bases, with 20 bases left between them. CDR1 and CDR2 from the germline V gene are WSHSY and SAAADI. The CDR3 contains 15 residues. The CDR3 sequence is CASSNDRLSGDTIYF. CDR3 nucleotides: TGCGCCAGCAGCAATGACAGGCTATCCGGAGACACCATATATTTT.

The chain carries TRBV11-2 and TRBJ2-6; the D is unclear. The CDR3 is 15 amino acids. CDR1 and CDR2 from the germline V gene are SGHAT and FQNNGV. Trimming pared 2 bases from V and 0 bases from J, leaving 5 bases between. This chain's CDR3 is CASSLTTSGANVLTF. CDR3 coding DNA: TGTGCCAGCAGCTTAACTACCTCTGGGGCCAACGTCCTGACTTTC.

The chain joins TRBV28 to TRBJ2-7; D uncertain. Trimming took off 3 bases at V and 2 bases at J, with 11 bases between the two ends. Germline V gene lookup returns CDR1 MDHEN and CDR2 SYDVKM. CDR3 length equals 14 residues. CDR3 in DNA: TGTGCCAGCAGTTTCGGGCATGAAGCCTACGAGCAGTACTTC. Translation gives CASSFGHEAYEQYF.

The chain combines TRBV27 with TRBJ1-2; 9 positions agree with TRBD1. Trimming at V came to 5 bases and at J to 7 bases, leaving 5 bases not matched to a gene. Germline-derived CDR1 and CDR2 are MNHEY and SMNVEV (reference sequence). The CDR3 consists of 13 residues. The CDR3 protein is CASSHTGGSGYTF. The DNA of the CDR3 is TGTGCCAGCAGTCACACAGGGGGCAGTGGCTACACCTTC.

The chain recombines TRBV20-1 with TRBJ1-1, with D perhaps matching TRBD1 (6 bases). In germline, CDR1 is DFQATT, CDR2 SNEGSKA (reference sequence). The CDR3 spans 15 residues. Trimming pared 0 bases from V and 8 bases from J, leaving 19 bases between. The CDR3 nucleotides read TGCAGTGCTAGAGATCCCAGGACAGCCCAATTCGAAGCTTTCTTT. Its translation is CSARDPRTAQFEAFF.

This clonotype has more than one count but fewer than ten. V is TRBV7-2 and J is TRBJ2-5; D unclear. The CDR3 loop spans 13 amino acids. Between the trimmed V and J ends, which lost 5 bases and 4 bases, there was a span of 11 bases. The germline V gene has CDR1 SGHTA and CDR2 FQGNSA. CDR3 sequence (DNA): TGTGCCAGCAGCCCGACGACGGGAGAGACCCAGTACTTC. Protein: CASSPTTGETQYF.

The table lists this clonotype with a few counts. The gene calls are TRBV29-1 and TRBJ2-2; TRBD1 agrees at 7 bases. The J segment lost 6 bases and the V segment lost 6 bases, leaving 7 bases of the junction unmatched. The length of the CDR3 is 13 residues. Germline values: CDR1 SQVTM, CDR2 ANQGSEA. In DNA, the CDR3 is TGCAGCGTCGAGACAGGGATCGCCGGGGAGCTGTTTTTT. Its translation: CSVETGIAGELFF.

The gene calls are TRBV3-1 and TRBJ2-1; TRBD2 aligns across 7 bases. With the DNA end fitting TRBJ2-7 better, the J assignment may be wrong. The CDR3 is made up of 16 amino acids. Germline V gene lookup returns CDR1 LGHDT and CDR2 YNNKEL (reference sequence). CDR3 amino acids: CASSLSSGRGSNEQYF. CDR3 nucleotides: TGTGCCAGCAGCCTTTCGAGCGGGCGGGGGTCCAATGAGCAGTACTTC.

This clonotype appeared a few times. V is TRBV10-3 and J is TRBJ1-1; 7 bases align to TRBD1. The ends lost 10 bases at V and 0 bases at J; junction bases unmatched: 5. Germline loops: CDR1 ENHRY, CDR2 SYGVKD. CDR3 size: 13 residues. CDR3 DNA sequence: TGTGCCAGCCTAGGGACAGTGAACACTGAAGCTTTCTTT. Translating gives CASLGTVNTEAFF.

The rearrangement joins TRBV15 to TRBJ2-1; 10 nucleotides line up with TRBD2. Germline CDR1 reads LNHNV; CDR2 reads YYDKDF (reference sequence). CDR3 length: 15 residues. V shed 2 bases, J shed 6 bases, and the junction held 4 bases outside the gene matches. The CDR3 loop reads CATSRRRTSGNEQFF. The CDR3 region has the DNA TGTGCCACCAGCAGACGCCGGACTAGCGGCAATGAGCAGTTCTTC.

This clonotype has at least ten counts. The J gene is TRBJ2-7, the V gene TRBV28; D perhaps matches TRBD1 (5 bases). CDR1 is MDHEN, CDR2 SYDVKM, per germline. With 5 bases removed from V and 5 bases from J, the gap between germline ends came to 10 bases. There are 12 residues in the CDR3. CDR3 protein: CASSRPRDEQYF. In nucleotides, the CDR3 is TGTGCCAGCAGTCGACCCAGGGACGAGCAGTACTTC.

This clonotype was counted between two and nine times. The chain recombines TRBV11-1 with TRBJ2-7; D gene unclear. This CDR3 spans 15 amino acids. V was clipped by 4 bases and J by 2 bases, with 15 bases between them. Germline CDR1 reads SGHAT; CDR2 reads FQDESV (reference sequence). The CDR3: CASSYHSGITYEQYF. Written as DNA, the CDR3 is TGTGCCAGCAGCTACCATTCAGGAATTACCTACGAGCAGTACTTC.

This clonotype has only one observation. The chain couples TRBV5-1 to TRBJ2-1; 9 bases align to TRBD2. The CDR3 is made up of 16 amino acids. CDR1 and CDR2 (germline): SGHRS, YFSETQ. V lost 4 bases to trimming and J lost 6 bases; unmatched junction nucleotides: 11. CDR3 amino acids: CASSPSTSGATNEQFF. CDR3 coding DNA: TGCGCCAGCAGCCCTTCGACTAGCGGAGCGACCAATGAGCAGTTCTTC.

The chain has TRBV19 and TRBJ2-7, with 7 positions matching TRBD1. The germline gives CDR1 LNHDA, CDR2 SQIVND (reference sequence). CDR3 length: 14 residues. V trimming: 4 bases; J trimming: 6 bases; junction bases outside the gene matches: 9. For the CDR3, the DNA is TGTGCCAGTAGTAGACAGGGTTATTGGTCCGAGCAGTACTTC. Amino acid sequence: CASSRQGYWSEQYF.

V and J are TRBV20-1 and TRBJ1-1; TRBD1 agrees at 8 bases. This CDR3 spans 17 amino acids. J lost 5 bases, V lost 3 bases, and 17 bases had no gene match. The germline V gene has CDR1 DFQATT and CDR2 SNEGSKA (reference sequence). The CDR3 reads CSARVDRGTGGRTEAFF. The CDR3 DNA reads TGCAGTGCTAGGGTAGATCGAGGGACAGGTGGACGTACTGAAGCTTTCTTT.

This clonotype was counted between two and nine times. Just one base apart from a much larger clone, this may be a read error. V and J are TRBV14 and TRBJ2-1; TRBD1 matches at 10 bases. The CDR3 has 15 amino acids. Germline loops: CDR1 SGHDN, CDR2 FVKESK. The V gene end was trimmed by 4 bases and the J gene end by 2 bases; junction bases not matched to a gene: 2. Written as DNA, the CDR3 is TGTGCCAGCAGCCCGACAGGGGGCACCTACAATGAGCAGTTCTTC. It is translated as CASSPTGGTYNEQFF.

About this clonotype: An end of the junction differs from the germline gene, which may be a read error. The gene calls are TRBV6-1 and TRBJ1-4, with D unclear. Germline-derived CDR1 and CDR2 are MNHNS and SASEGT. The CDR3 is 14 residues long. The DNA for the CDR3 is TGTGCCAGCAATGAAGCGCGACTTAATGAAAAACTGTTTTTT. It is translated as CASNEARLNEKLFF.

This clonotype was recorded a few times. In DNA, the CDR3 is TGTGCCATCAACTCAGGACAGGGCGACGGGGAGCTGTTTTTT. It translates to CAINSGQGDGELFF. This chain links TRBV10-3 with TRBJ2-2, with 8 bases lining up with TRBD1. The CDR3 has 14 residues. Losses at the gene ends were 7 bases for V and 7 bases for J; bases not matched to a gene: 8. Per germline, CDR1 ENHRY and CDR2 SYGVKD.

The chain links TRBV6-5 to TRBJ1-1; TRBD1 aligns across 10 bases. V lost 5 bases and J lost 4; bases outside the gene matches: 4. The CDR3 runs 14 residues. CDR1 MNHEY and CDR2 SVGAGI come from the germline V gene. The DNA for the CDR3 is TGTGCCAGCAGTAGGGGACAGGGGAGCACTGAAGCTTTCTTT. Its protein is CASSRGQGSTEAFF.

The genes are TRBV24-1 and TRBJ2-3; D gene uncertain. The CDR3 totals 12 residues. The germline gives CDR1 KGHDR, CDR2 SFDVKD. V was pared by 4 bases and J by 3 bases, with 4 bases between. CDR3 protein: CATSEWTDTQYF. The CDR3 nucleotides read TGTGCCACCAGTGAATGGACAGATACGCAGTATTTT.

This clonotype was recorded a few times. CDR3 residues: CASALETNPNSNQPQHF. CDR3 nucleotides: TGTGCCAGCGCGCTTGAGACCAACCCCAATAGCAATCAGCCCCAGCATTTT. This chain joins TRBV12-3 or TRBV12-4 and TRBJ1-5; the D is unclear. Trimming shortened V by 8 bases and J by 0 bases, and 20 bases separated the two germline ends. CDR3 size: 17 residues.

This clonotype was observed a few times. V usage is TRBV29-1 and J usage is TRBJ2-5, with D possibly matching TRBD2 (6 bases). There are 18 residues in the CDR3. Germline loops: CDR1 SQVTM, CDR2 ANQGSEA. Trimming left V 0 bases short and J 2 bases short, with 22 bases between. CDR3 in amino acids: CSVEDIVLELAAQETQYF. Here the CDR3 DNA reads TGCAGCGTTGAAGATATAGTCTTGGAACTAGCTGCTCAAGAGACCCAGTACTTC.

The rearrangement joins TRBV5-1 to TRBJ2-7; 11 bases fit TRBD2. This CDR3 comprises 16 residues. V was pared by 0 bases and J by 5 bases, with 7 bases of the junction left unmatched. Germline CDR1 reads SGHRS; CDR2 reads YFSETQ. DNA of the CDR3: TGCGCCAGCAGCTTGGAACTAGCGGGAGAGGGGGACGAGCAGTACTTC. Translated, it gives CASSLELAGEGDEQYF.

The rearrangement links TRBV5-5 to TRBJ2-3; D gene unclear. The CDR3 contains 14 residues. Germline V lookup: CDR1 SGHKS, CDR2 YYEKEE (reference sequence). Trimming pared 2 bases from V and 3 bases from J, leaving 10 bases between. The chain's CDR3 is CASSLEHGTDTQYF. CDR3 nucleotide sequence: TGTGCCAGCAGCTTAGAGCACGGGACAGATACGCAGTATTTT.

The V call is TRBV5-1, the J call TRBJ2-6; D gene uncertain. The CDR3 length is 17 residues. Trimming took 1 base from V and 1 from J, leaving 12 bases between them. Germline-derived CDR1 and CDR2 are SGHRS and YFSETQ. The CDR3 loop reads CASSLRPVESGANVLTF. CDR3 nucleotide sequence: TGCGCCAGCAGCTTGAGGCCGGTGGAATCTGGGGCCAACGTCCTGACTTTC.

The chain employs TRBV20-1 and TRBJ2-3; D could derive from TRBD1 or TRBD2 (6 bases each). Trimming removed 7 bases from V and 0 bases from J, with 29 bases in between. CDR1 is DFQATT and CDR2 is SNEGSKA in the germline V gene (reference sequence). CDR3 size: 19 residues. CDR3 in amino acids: CSVTEGGRGPFSSTDTQYF. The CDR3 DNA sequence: TGCAGTGTCACGGAGGGGGGACGGGGGCCCTTCTCTAGCACAGATACGCAGTATTTT.

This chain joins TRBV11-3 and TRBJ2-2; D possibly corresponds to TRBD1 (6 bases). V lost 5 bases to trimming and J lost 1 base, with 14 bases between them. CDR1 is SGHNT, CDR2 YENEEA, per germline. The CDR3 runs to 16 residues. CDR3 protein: CASSPYGTQNTGELFF. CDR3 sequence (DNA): TGTGCCAGCAGCCCATACGGGACACAGAACACCGGGGAGCTGTTTTTT.

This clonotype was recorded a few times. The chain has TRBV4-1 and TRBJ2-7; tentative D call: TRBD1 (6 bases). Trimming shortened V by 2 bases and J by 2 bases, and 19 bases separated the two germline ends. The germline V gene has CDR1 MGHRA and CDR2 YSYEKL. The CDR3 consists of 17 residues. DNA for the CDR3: TGCGCCAGCAGCCAAACTTCCCAAGGACAGAGAACCTACGAGCAGTACTTC. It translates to CASSQTSQGQRTYEQYF.